This T cell receptor (beta chain) was profiled in a study of blood T cells in healthy people across ages. Points from the study as a whole: Age advanced and TCR beta diversity per million T cells fell, roughly linearly. Possibly, changes in expanded clonotypes were confounded because donor CMV status was unknown.

This CDR3 is built from 14 residues. CDR1 and CDR2 from the germline V gene are KGHSY and FQNENV. The V end lost 3 bases, the J end lost 11 bases, and 19 bases lay between the germline ends. A second PCR, run for about 7 to 11 cycles, used a sample-barcoded 5' primer plus a J-beta primer mix. Every single cDNA molecule received a tag from a template-switch adaptor with 12 random nucleotides. TCRdb processed the 5' RACE reads anew with MiXCR; each CDR3 protein has one entry. Of fewer than 2 million distinct CDR3 sequences in the sample, 39% are singletons; the top ten hold 23%. The sample providers were healthy Caucasian people from Russia, aged roughly 6 to 95. Points on this clonotype: Its antigen is unidentified.

Material: blood. This chain connects TRBV16 to TRBJ2-5; D possibly corresponds to TRBD2 (6 bases). This TCR was sampled from a human donor in good health. The CDR3 DNA follows: TGTGCCAGCAGCCACGACAGCCGGAGGGAGGAGCAGTACTTC. Translating it yields CASSHDSRREEQYF. The complete variable domain, with remaining parts taken from reference TRBV16 and TRBJ2-5, reads GEEVAQTPKHLVRGEGQKAKLYCAPIKGHSYVFWYQQVLKNEFKFLISFQNENVFDETGMPKERFSAKCLPNSPCSLEIQATKLEDSAVYFCASSHDSRREEQYFGPGTRLLVL.